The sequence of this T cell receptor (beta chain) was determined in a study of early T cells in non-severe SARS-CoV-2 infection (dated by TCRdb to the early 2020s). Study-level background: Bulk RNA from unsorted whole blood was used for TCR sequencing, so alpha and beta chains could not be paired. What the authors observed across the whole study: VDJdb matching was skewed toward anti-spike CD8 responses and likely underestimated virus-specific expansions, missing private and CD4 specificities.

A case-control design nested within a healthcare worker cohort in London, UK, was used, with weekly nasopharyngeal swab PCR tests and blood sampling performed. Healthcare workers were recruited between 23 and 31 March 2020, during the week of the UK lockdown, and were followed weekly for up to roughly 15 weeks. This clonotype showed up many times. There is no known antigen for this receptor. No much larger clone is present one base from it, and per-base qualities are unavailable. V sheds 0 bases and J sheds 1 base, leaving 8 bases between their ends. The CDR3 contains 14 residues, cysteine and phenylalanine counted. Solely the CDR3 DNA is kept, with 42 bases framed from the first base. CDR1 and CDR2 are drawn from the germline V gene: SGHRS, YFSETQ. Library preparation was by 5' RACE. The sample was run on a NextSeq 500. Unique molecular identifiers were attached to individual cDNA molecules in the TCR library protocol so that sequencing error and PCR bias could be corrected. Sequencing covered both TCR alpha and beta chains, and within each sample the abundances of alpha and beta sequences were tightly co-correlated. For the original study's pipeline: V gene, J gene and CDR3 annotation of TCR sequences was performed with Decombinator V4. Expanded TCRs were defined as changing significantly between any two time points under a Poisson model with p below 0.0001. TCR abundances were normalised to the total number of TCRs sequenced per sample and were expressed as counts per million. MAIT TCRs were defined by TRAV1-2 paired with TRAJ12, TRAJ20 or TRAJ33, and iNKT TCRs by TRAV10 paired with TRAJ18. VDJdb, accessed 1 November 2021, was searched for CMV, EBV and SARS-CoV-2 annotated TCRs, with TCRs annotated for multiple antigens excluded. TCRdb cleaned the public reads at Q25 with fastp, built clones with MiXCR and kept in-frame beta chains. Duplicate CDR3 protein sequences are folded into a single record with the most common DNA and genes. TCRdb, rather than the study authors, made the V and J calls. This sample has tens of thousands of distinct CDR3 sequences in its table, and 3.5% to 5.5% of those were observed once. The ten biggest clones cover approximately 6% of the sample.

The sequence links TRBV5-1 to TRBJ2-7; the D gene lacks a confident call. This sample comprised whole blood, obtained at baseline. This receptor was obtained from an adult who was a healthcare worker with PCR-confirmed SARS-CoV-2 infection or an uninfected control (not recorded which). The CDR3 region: CASSLEARSYEQYF. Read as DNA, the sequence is TGCGCCAGCAGCTTGGAGGCTAGATCCTACGAGCAGTACTTC. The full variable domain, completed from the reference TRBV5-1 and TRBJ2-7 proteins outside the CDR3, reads KAGVTQTPRYLIKTRGQQVTLSCSPISGHRSVSWYQQTPGQGLQFLFEYFSETQRNKGNFPGRFSGRQFSNSRSEMNVSTLELGDSALYLCASSLEARSYEQYFGPGTRLTVT.